This passage covers 13 T cell receptor beta chains from one sample sequenced in a study of cytomegalovirus exposure and HLA in healthy donors. It was with 60 Vbeta and 13 Jbeta primers that the PCR ran. Generated by immunoSEQ multiplex PCR, the TCRdb table keeps only in-frame clones and is missing some. The sample has about 160,000 clones; approximately 81% are singletons. Sequenced sample: PBMCs. All receptors come from a female donor in good health and CMV-seronegative.

CDR3 DNA sequence: TGCGCCAGCCACCGGGACAGGGGATATGAGCAGTACTTC. Protein sequence: CASHRDRGYEQYF. This chain connects TRBV5-1 to TRBJ2-7; 10 bases are a match to TRBD1. Trimming at V came to 7 bases and at J to 7 bases, leaving 8 bases not matched to a gene. Per germline, CDR1 SGHRS and CDR2 YFSETQ. The CDR3 runs 13 residues.

This clone was recorded only once. The rearrangement links TRBV6-1 to TRBJ1-2, with D unclear. V lost 1 base and J 8 bases, leaving 11 bases between the germline ends. The germline gives CDR1 MNHNS, CDR2 SASEGT. This CDR3 has 13 residues. CDR3 sequence (DNA): TGTGCCAGCAGTGAAGAGAGGGCCGGAGGCTACACCTTC. Its protein is CASSEERAGGYTF.

CDR3 in DNA: TGTGCCACCGCACAGGGGGGCCCCTCCGAAAATCAGCCCCAGCATTTT. Its protein is CATAQGGPSENQPQHF. The chain uses TRBV10-3 and TRBJ1-5; 8 positions agree with TRBD1. Germline V gene data show CDR1 as ENHRY and CDR2 as SYGVKD. Trimming removed 10 bases from V and 4 bases from J; junction bases left unmatched: 15. The CDR3 has 16 amino acids.

This clone was detected only a few times. This rearrangement joins TRBV7-2 to TRBJ2-1; 10 nucleotides line up with TRBD2. Germline V lookup: CDR1 SGHTA, CDR2 FQGNSA. The junction had 6 bases not matched to a gene; V was cut back by 1 base and J by 6 bases. The CDR3 has 16 amino acids. The CDR3 loop is CASSLGRSGGFNEQFF. The CDR3 DNA is TGTGCCAGCAGCTTAGGCCGTAGCGGGGGGTTCAATGAGCAGTTCTTC.

The chain carries TRBV2 and TRBJ2-5; D may be TRBD2 (7 bases). Germline values: CDR1 SNHLY, CDR2 FYNNEI. This CDR3 spans 15 amino acids. V was cut by 7 bases and J by 3 bases, with 18 bases left in between. The CDR3 nucleotides read TGTGCCAGCAACCTAGGGGGGGCAGGGGAAGAGACCCAGTACTTC. It specifies CASNLGGAGEETQYF.

This chain links TRBV7-9 with TRBJ1-4; no clear D gene. This CDR3 contains 13 residues. Trimming took 5 bases from V and 7 from J, leaving 11 bases between them. Germline assignment: CDR1 SEHNR and CDR2 FQNEAQ (reference sequence). As DNA, the CDR3 is TGTGCCAGCAGCGGAGGGTCGGGTGAAAAACTGTTTTTT. This encodes CASSGGSGEKLFF.

The chain joins TRBV27 to TRBJ1-2; 11 nucleotides align to TRBD1. The CDR3 is 15 residues long. V was clipped by 5 bases and J by 7 bases; unmatched bases: 9. Germline-derived CDR1 and CDR2 are MNHEY and SMNVEV (reference sequence). The CDR3 sequence is CASSPSGTGGIGYTF. The CDR3 region has the DNA TGTGCCAGCAGTCCCTCCGGGACAGGGGGAATTGGCTACACCTTC.

In its sample, this clone was seen a few times. This CDR3 reads CASSTRVGTSGRNEQFF. CDR3 in DNA: TGTGCCAGCAGCACCCGGGTCGGGACTAGCGGGAGAAATGAGCAGTTCTTC. The V gene is TRBV7-2, the J gene TRBJ2-1; 14 bases agree with TRBD2. Germline V gene sequence: CDR1 SGHTA, CDR2 FQGNSA. V lost 5 bases to trimming and J lost 7 bases; unmatched junction nucleotides: 10. The CDR3 extends over 17 amino acids.

The chain links TRBV6-1 to TRBJ1-1, with D possibly being TRBD1 (6 bases). This CDR3 spans 15 amino acids. Per germline, CDR1 MNHNS and CDR2 SASEGT. Trimming took 6 bases from V and 1 from J, leaving 15 bases between them. The CDR3 nucleotides are TGTGCCAGCAGCTTCTTACAGGGCCCGAACACTGAAGCTTTCTTT. It yields the protein CASSFLQGPNTEAFF.

The CDR3 DNA is TGTGCCAGCAGGGGGGGGTACTTAAACACTGAAGCTTTCTTT. Amino acids: CASRGGYLNTEAFF. The chain has TRBV27 and TRBJ1-1; D might be TRBD1 (5 bases). Germline V gives CDR1 MNHEY, CDR2 SMNVEV (reference sequence). The CDR3 runs to 14 residues. V was trimmed by 6 bases and J by 2 bases, leaving 13 bases between them.

This clone was recorded only once. This rearrangement joins TRBV6-5 to TRBJ1-2, with 7 nucleotides matching TRBD1. Germline CDR1 MNHEY, CDR2 SVGAGI. V shed 7 bases, J shed 4 bases, and the junction held 9 bases outside the gene matches. This CDR3 contains 14 residues. CDR3 nucleotides: TGTGCCAGCACCAAGACCGGGACAGCCTATGGCTACACCTTC. Protein sequence: CASTKTGTAYGYTF.

The genes are TRBV19 and TRBJ1-2; D remains unclear. Trimming left V 1 base short and J 4 bases short, with 7 bases between. CDR1 and CDR2 (germline): LNHDA, SQIVND (reference sequence). The CDR3 is 13 residues long. The CDR3: CASSIGGGYGYTF. The DNA for the CDR3 is TGTGCCAGTAGTATAGGAGGAGGCTATGGCTACACCTTC.

This clone has only one observation. The chain couples TRBV15 to TRBJ2-1, with D possibly being TRBD1 (6 bases). The CDR3 length is 15 residues. CDR1 and CDR2 from the germline V gene are LNHNV and YYDKDF (reference sequence). The V end was cut by 0 bases, the J end by 1 base, with 7 bases between. Here the CDR3 DNA reads TGTGCCACCAGCAGAGAGGGACAATCCTACAATGAGCAGTTCTTC. Residues: CATSREGQSYNEQFF.